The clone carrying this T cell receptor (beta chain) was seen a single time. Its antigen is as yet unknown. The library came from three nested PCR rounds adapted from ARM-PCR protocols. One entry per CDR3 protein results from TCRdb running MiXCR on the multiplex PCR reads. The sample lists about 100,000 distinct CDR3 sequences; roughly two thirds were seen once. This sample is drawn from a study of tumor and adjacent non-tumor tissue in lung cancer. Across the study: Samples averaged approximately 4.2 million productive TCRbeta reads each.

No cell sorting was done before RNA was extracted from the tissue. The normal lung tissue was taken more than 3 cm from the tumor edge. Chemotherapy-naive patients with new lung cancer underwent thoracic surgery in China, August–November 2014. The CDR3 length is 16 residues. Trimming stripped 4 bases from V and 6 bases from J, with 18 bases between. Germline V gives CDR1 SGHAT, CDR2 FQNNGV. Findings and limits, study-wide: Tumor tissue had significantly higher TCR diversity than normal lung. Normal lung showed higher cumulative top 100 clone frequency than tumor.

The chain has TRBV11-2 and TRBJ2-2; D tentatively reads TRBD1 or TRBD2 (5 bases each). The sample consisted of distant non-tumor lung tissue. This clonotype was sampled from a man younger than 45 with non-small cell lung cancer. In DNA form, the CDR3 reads TGTGCCAGCAGCTCAGAGCGGCAGGGCGGCGCCGGGGAGCTGTTTTTT. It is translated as CASSSERQGGAGELFF.